The 27 T cell receptor beta chains reported below all come from one sample, sequenced in a study of radiotherapy plus CTLA-4 blockade in lung cancer. Produced via immunoSEQ multiplex PCR; TCRdb's table is partial and in-frame only. The sample carries 2,900 or so clones, around three quarters recorded once. Source: tumor tissue, taken from a patient treated with radiotherapy plus ipilimumab. The origin of the receptors is a human donor with non-small cell lung cancer that progressed on radiotherapy plus ipilimumab.

This chain links TRBV28 with TRBJ2-1; 14 positions agree with TRBD2. This CDR3 has 15 residues. V trimming: 6 bases; J trimming: 4 bases; junction bases outside the gene matches: 2. The germline gives CDR1 MDHEN, CDR2 SYDVKM. DNA for the CDR3: TGTGCCAGCAGCGGACTAGCGGGAGGTTACAATGAGCAGTTCTTC. Translating gives CASSGLAGGYNEQFF.

In DNA form, the CDR3 reads TGCGCCAGCAGCCCTGGTGGGGGCGGAATCGCGGAAGGGGCCAACGTCCTGACTTTC. It codes for CASSPGGGGIAEGANVLTF. V usage is TRBV5-1 and J usage is TRBJ2-6; D might be TRBD1 (6 bases). V was clipped by 4 bases and J by 4 bases, with 24 bases between them. CDR3 length equals 19 residues. CDR1 is SGHRS and CDR2 is YFSETQ in the germline V gene.

In this sample, this clone turned up a few times. V and J are TRBV7-6 and TRBJ1-1; D is unclear. The germline V gene encodes CDR1 SGHVS and CDR2 FNYEAQ. There are 12 residues in the CDR3. Trimming removed 2 bases from V and 6 bases from J, with 7 bases in between. The CDR3 is CASSLYNAEAFF. The CDR3 DNA is TGTGCCAGCAGCTTATACAATGCTGAAGCTTTCTTT.

The rearrangement links TRBV18 to TRBJ1-1; D not resolved. CDR1 is KGHSH, CDR2 LQKENI, per germline. With 0 bases removed from V and 1 base from J, the gap between germline ends came to 9 bases. The CDR3 sequence is 15 residues long. CDR3 coding DNA: TGTGCCAGCTCACCACCGGCACGAGGGAACACTGAAGCTTTCTTT. Its translation is CASSPPARGNTEAFF.

The chain uses TRBV7-9 and TRBJ2-7; D is unclear. CDR3 length equals 15 residues. The V gene lost 0 bases and the J gene lost 6 bases, with 15 bases spanning the gap. Germline lookup yields CDR1 SEHNR and CDR2 FQNEAQ (reference sequence). CDR3 amino acids: CASSLAIPPFSEQYF. The CDR3 coding sequence is TGTGCCAGCAGCTTAGCGATCCCCCCTTTTTCCGAGCAGTACTTC.

The rearrangement uses TRBV9 and TRBJ2-2, with D unresolved. This CDR3 spans 13 amino acids. Germline V gene lookup returns CDR1 SGDLS and CDR2 YYNGEE. Trimming shortened V by 0 bases and J by 7 bases, and 7 bases separated the two germline ends. The CDR3 here is CASSVEWGGELFF. The CDR3 DNA sequence: TGTGCCAGCAGCGTAGAATGGGGCGGGGAGCTGTTTTTT.

The rearrangement uses TRBV11-3 and TRBJ2-1; TRBD2 is a possible D gene (6 bases). Deletions cut 6 bases from V and 6 bases from J, with 15 bases between. Germline CDR1 reads SGHNT; CDR2 reads YENEEA. This CDR3 is built from 14 residues. For the CDR3, the DNA is TGTGCCAGCAGTTTGGAAGGGACTGCCAATGAGCAGTTCTTC. Its protein product is CASSLEGTANEQFF.

This clone was seen more than once but under ten times. CDR3 in amino acids: CASSYTVNPEAFF. DNA for the CDR3: TGTGCCAGCAGCTATACGGTGAATCCTGAAGCTTTCTTT. This chain links TRBV7-9 with TRBJ1-1, with D hard to call. The CDR3 contains 13 residues. Germline CDR1 is SEHNR and CDR2 is FQNEAQ (reference sequence). Deletions cut 4 bases from V and 6 bases from J, with 12 bases between. Filled out from reference TRBV7-9 and TRBJ1-1, the complete variable domain reads DTGVSQNPRHKITKRGQNVTFRCDPISEHNRLYWYRQTLGQGPEFLTYFQNEAQLEKSRLLSDRFSAERPKGSFSTLEIQRTEQGDSAMYLCASSYTVNPEAFFGQGTRLTVV.

This chain links TRBV7-8 with TRBJ2-7; TRBD1 agrees at 8 bases. The germline V gene encodes CDR1 SGHVS and CDR2 FQNEAQ. This CDR3 comprises 14 residues. V gave up 6 bases and J gave up 2 bases; unmatched junction bases: 6. CDR3 in DNA: TGTGCCAGCAGGCCCGGACAGGGCCCCTACGAGCAGTACTTC. It encodes CASRPGQGPYEQYF.

This clone was counted a few times. J is TRBJ2-7 and V is TRBV11-2; the match to TRBD1 covers 8 bases. The CDR3 is made up of 15 amino acids. The germline V gene has CDR1 SGHAT and CDR2 FQNNGV. With V trimmed by 5 bases and J by 3 bases, 9 bases remained unmatched. The CDR3 DNA reads TGTGCCAGCAGCCTACGGACAGGGAAATACTACGAGCAGTACTTC. Its protein is CASSLRTGKYYEQYF.

The rearrangement joins TRBV4-2 to TRBJ2-7, with D perhaps TRBD2 (6 bases). From germline, CDR1 is LGHNA and CDR2 YNFKEQ. V dropped 0 bases and J dropped 2 bases, with 11 bases sitting between them. The CDR3 consists of 15 residues. CDR3 coding DNA: TGTGCCAGCAGCCAAGATGGGACTGCAACCTACGAGCAGTACTTC. Amino acids: CASSQDGTATYEQYF.

The rearrangement joins TRBV5-4 to TRBJ2-1; 10 bases align to TRBD1. The CDR3 sequence is 16 residues long. The germline CDR1 and CDR2 sequences are SGHNT and YYREEE (reference sequence). Trimming cost V 4 bases and J 6 bases; bases outside gene matches: 10. In DNA form, the CDR3 reads TGTGCCAGCAGCGCGTCGGGACAGGGGCGGTCCAATGAGCAGTTCTTC. This gives the protein CASSASGQGRSNEQFF.

Regarding this clone: One end of the junction is discordant with germline, which a read error may explain. The gene calls are TRBV5-1 and TRBJ2-6; possibly TRBD1 or TRBD2 for D (5 bases each). This CDR3 is 17 amino acids long. Germline V gene lookup returns CDR1 SGHRS and CDR2 YFSETQ. CDR3 residues: CASSPSGRHSGANVLIF. The CDR3 DNA follows: TGCGCCAGCAGCCCCTCGGGACGGCACTCTGGGGCCAACGTCCTGATTTTC. The whole variable domain, remainder taken from reference TRBV5-1 and TRBJ2-6, is KAGVTQTPRYLIKTRGQQVTLSCSPISGHRSVSWYQQTPGQGLQFLFEYFSETQRNKGNFPGRFSGRQFSNSRSEMNVSTLELGDSALYLCASSPSGRHSGANVLIFGAGSRLTVL.

This clone was picked up a small number of times. CDR3 bases: TGTGCCAGCTCATCCGGTTTAGGAAGGAACACTGAAGCTTTCTTT. Translated, it gives CASSSGLGRNTEAFF. The rearrangement joins TRBV18 to TRBJ1-1; D is unresolved. V was clipped by 5 bases and J by 1 base, with 14 bases between them. The CDR3 spans 15 residues. Per the germline V gene, CDR1 is KGHSH and CDR2 is LQKENI.

The CDR3 sequence is CASSVGVSGGHNEQFF. In nucleotides, the CDR3 is TGTGCCAGCAGCGTCGGGGTTAGCGGGGGTCACAATGAGCAGTTCTTC. This sequence joins TRBV9 and TRBJ2-1; TRBD2 matches at 9 bases. The CDR3 is 16 residues long. V trimming: 2 bases; J trimming: 5 bases; junction bases outside the gene matches: 8. Germline CDR1 reads SGDLS; CDR2 reads YYNGEE.

As regards this clone: The junction and the germline gene differ at one end; a read error may be behind it. At the DNA level, this CDR3 is encoded by other sequences in the same sample as well. V usage is TRBV4-1 and J usage is TRBJ1-2; D is unresolved. CDR1 MGHRA and CDR2 YSYEKL come from the germline V gene. The CDR3 runs to 15 residues. The CDR3 protein is CASSPFLDGNYGYTF. The CDR3 nucleotides read TGCGCCAGCAGCCCCTTCCTGGACGGGAACTATGGCTACACCTTT.

The chain couples TRBV27 to TRBJ1-2; 8 bases map to TRBD1. Per the germline V gene, CDR1 is MNHEY and CDR2 is SMNVEV (reference sequence). V shed 5 bases and J 3 bases; nucleotides not matched to a gene: 11. This CDR3 is built from 16 residues. The CDR3 DNA is TGTGCCAGCAGTAACGGAGATCACAGGGGGGACTATGGCTACACCTTC. Its protein product is CASSNGDHRGDYGYTF.

This clone has only one observation. One base away lies a much larger clone, so this may be a sequencing read error. J is TRBJ2-7 and V is TRBV4-1; D ambiguous. Trimming left V 1 base short and J 1 base short, with 2 bases between. The germline gives CDR1 MGHRA, CDR2 YSYEKL. This CDR3 region has 12 residues. CDR3 DNA sequence: TGCGCCAGCAGCCAAGGATCCTACGAGCAGTACTTC. It yields the protein CASSQGSYEQYF.

This clone came up a few times. The genes are TRBV4-1 and TRBJ2-7, with 9 bases aligning to TRBD2. CDR1 MGHRA and CDR2 YSYEKL come from the germline V gene. CDR3 length equals 14 residues. V lost 4 bases to trimming and J lost 4 bases; unmatched junction nucleotides: 5. The CDR3 DNA reads as TGCGCCAGCAGCCTGGGACTAGCATTATACGAGCAGTACTTC. This gives the protein CASSLGLALYEQYF.

This clone has just a few counts. This rearrangement joins TRBV11-2 to TRBJ1-4, with D unresolved. The CDR3 length is 13 residues. Germline loops: CDR1 SGHAT, CDR2 FQNNGV. Trimming shortened V by 5 bases and J by 8 bases, and 12 bases separated the two germline ends. The chain's CDR3 is CASSPEGGEKLFF. The CDR3 DNA reads TGTGCCAGCAGCCCAGAGGGAGGAGAAAAACTGTTTTTT.

This chain links TRBV15 with TRBJ2-7; the match to TRBD1 covers 8 bases. The germline CDR1 and CDR2 sequences are LNHNV and YYDKDF (reference sequence). V lost 5 bases to trimming and J lost 4 bases; unmatched junction nucleotides: 7. The CDR3 sequence is 14 residues long. Here the CDR3 reads CATSPAGGRYEQYF. The DNA of the CDR3 is TGTGCCACCAGCCCAGCAGGGGGCCGGTACGAGCAGTACTTC.

The J gene is TRBJ2-5, the V gene TRBV9, with D possibly matching TRBD2 (5 bases). Between the trimmed V and J ends, which lost 0 bases and 4 bases, there was a span of 10 bases. This CDR3 spans 14 amino acids. CDR1 and CDR2 from the germline V gene are SGDLS and YYNGEE. CDR3 region: CASSVALGGETQYF. CDR3 DNA sequence: TGTGCCAGCAGCGTAGCGCTCGGAGGAGAGACCCAGTACTTC. Looking up the rest from reference TRBV9 and TRBJ2-5 gives the full variable domain: DSGVTQTPKHLITATGQRVTLRCSPRSGDLSVYWYQQSLDQGLQFLIQYYNGEERAKGNILERFSAQQFPDLHSELNLSSLELGDSALYFCASSVALGGETQYFGPGTRLLVL.

The gene calls are TRBV4-3 and TRBJ2-1; D gene ambiguous. The germline V gene has CDR1 LGHNA and CDR2 YSLEER. The CDR3 has 12 amino acids. V shed 1 base and J shed 7 bases, with 5 bases lying between them. Here the CDR3 DNA reads TGCGCCAGCAGCCAAGTTCAGAATGAGCAGTTCTTC. It yields the protein CASSQVQNEQFF.

The chain uses TRBV29-1 and TRBJ2-2; TRBD2 might be the D (7 bases). The germline V and J ends were trimmed by 6 bases and 6 bases, with 17 bases remaining between them. The CDR3 is 14 residues long. Germline values: CDR1 SQVTM, CDR2 ANQGSEA. The CDR3 coding sequence is TGCAGCGTCGAGGGGGGGAACACGGCCGGGGAGCTGTTTTTT. This encodes CSVEGGNTAGELFF.

The chain joins TRBV28 to TRBJ2-7; D not certain. V was cut by 0 bases and J by 7 bases, with 10 bases left in between. CDR1 is MDHEN and CDR2 is SYDVKM in the germline V gene. The CDR3 spans 13 residues. In DNA, the CDR3 is TGTGCCAGCAGTTTATGGGCCCCGTCGGAGCAGTACTTC. Its translation: CASSLWAPSEQYF.

The V and J genes are TRBV30 and TRBJ2-1, with D possibly being TRBD2 (6 bases). Germline-derived CDR1 and CDR2 are GTSNPN and SVGIG (reference sequence). V lost 5 bases and J 6 bases, leaving 17 bases between the germline ends. The CDR3 is made up of 14 amino acids. CDR3 DNA: TGTGCCTGGCTAGGGACTCAGCGGTTCAATGAGCAGTTCTTC. Residues: CAWLGTQRFNEQFF.

The chain combines TRBV15 with TRBJ1-3; TRBD1 might be the D (5 bases). The CDR3 consists of 18 residues. Deletions cut 0 bases from V and 3 bases from J, with 18 bases between. Germline lookup yields CDR1 LNHNV and CDR2 YYDKDF (reference sequence). CDR3 DNA sequence: TGTGCCACCAGCAGAGATCTGGGGACCGGCGTCGGTGGAAACACCATATATTTT. Translating it yields CATSRDLGTGVGGNTIYF.